This T cell receptor (beta chain) came from a study of T cell repertoires in cytomegalovirus infection. About the study: Through public TCR beta signatures, both CMV infection and matching HLA type were indicated. Study-wide points: Dominant in the ex vivo response were TCR beta clonotypes restricted by HLA-C and specific for CMV. Cumulative frequency of public TCR beta families picked out carriers of CMV plus the relevant HLA.

The ends were cut back, 5 bases at V and 7 bases at J, with 24 bases in the middle. CDR1 and CDR2 (germline): MNHEY, SVGEGT. This CDR3 region has 17 residues. A single record per CDR3 protein comes from TCRdb applying MiXCR to the reads. The sample consists of a few hundred thousand distinct CDR3 sequences, about 26% of them appearing once. This clonotype was observed a few times. Antigen specificity is unknown. The sequence came from a human donor in good health (CMV status not recorded). Some clones in this sample may be carry-over from other donors' samples. This chain links TRBV6-2 or TRBV6-3 with TRBJ2-1; TRBD1 is a possible D gene (5 bases). Sequencing used PBMCs. The CDR3 bases are TGTGCCAGCAGTATACGTGGGTTGGGGCCAGTGAGAAATGAGCAGTTCTTC. Amino acids: CASSIRGLGPVRNEQFF.